This TCR beta chain derives from a study of T cell repertoires in aging, cancer and after chemotherapy. Peripheral blood genomic DNA, not sorted cells or RNA, was the template. In the case of this clonotype: Its antigen remains unidentified.

Rearranged V-D-J TRB sequences were amplified with a mixed TRB-A/B primer pool. TCRdb reprocessed the multiplex PCR reads via MiXCR and lists one record per CDR3 protein. The table includes thousands of distinct CDR3 sequences, roughly 25% detected once. Study observations and caveats: Healthy donors lost TCR diversity with age mainly through richness, cancer patients through richness and evenness.

Sequences were obtained from blood. The TCR originated in a human donor in good health.

The CDR3 loop is CASSLTNRNTEAFF. The CDR3 coding sequence is TGCGCCAGCAGCTTGACGAACAGGAACACTGAAGCTTTCTTT. The J gene is TRBJ1-1, the V gene TRBV5-1; D not resolved. The germline gives CDR1 SGHRS, CDR2 YFSETQ. Trimming took off 1 base at V and 1 base at J, with 8 bases between the two ends. This CDR3 comprises 14 residues. The full variable domain, rest sourced from reference TRBV5-1 and TRBJ1-1, is KAGVTQTPRYLIKTRGQQVTLSCSPISGHRSVSWYQQTPGQGLQFLFEYFSETQRNKGNFPGRFSGRQFSNSRSEMNVSTLELGDSALYLCASSLTNRNTEAFFGQGTRLTVV.